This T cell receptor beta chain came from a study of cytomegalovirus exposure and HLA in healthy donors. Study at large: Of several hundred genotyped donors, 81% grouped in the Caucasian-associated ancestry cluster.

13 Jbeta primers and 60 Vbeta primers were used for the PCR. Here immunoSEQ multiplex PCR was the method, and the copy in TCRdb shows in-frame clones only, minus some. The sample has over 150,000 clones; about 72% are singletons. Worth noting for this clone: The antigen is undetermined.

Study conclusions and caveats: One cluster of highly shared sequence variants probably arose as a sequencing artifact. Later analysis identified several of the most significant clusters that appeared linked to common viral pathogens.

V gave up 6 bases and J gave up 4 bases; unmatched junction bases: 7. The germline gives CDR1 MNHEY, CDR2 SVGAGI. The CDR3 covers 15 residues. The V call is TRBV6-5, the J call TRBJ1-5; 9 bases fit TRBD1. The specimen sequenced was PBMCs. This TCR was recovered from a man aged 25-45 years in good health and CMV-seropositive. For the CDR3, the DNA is TGTGCCAGCAGGCCGGGACAGGGACGAAATCAGCCCCAGCATTTT. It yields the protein CASRPGQGRNQPQHF.